One and the same sample provided the 10 T cell receptor beta chains below, sequenced in a study of siplizumab effects on memory and regulatory T cells. The assay was immunoSEQ multiplex PCR, and TCRdb's table has in-frame clones only and misses some. The sample contains roughly 50,000 clones, about 94% of which appear only once. The sequenced sample consisted of CD8+ T cells sorted from blood. The receptors derive from a human donor in good health.

This chain joins TRBV4-1 and TRBJ1-2; D is unresolved. The CDR3 spans 13 residues. The germline V gene encodes CDR1 MGHRA and CDR2 YSYEKL. V dropped 3 bases and J dropped 3 bases, with 8 bases sitting between them. The chain's CDR3 is CASSQGEDYGYTF. The CDR3 DNA is TGCGCCAGCAGCCAGGGAGAGGACTATGGCTACACCTTC.

DNA for the CDR3: TGTGCCAGCTCACCCGACCTGCGGAGAATCACAGATACGCAGTATTTT. Translation: CASSPDLRRITDTQYF. J is TRBJ2-3 and V is TRBV18; D unresolved. The CDR3 contains 16 residues. V was cut by 3 bases and J by 2 bases, with 15 bases left in between. Germline V gene sequence: CDR1 KGHSH, CDR2 LQKENI.

The genes are TRBV5-4 and TRBJ2-2, with 7 bases identical to TRBD1. This CDR3 comprises 14 residues. The germline V gene encodes CDR1 SGHNT and CDR2 YYREEE (reference sequence). The J segment lost 7 bases and the V segment lost 4 bases, leaving 7 bases of the junction unmatched. The CDR3 reads CASSPNRGGGELFF. The CDR3 bases are TGTGCCAGCAGCCCGAACAGGGGTGGCGGGGAGCTGTTTTTT. The complete variable domain, with remaining parts taken from reference TRBV5-4 and TRBJ2-2, reads ETGVTQSPTHLIKTRGQQVTLRCSSQSGHNTVSWYQQALGQGPQFIFQYYREEENGRGNFPPRFSGLQFPNYSSELNVNALELDDSALYLCASSPNRGGGELFFGEGSRLTVL.

The gene calls are TRBV11-2 and TRBJ2-7, with D possibly TRBD1 on 6 matching bases. This CDR3 comprises 16 residues. V dropped 5 bases and J dropped 5 bases, with 22 bases sitting between them. From germline, CDR1 is SGHAT and CDR2 FQNNGV. The CDR3 reads CASSLERTGSIHEQYF. CDR3 sequence (DNA): TGTGCCAGCAGCCTTGAGAGAACAGGGAGTATACACGAGCAGTACTTC.

This chain links TRBV7-9 with TRBJ1-2, with unresolved D. This CDR3 contains 12 residues. Trimming left V 2 bases short and J 3 bases short, with 4 bases between. Germline V lookup: CDR1 SEHNR, CDR2 FQNEAQ (reference sequence). In nucleotides, the CDR3 is TGTGCCAGCAGCTTAATGGACTATGGCTACACCTTC. This sequence encodes CASSLMDYGYTF.

Comment on this clone: Other DNA sequences in the sample encode the same CDR3. The rearrangement uses TRBV27 and TRBJ1-2; 8 bases agree with TRBD1. The CDR3 consists of 14 residues. J gave up 5 bases and V 5 bases, and 7 bases lay outside the gene matches. Germline assignment: CDR1 MNHEY and CDR2 SMNVEV (reference sequence). In DNA form, the CDR3 reads TGTGCCAGCAGTCCACTCCAGGGGGCATATGGCTACACCTTC. Its protein is CASSPLQGAYGYTF.

The chain employs TRBV27 and TRBJ1-4; D unclear. V was cut by 1 base and J by 8 bases, with 11 bases left in between. Germline values: CDR1 MNHEY, CDR2 SMNVEV (reference sequence). This CDR3 region has 14 residues. CDR3 sequence (DNA): TGTGCCAGCAGTTTATGGGGAAATCTAGAAAAACTGTTTTTT. It specifies CASSLWGNLEKLFF. The full variable domain, its missing parts supplied by reference TRBV27 and TRBJ1-4, is EAQVTQNPRYLITVTGKKLTVTCSQNMNHEYMSWYRQDPGLGLRQIYYSMNVEVTDKGDVPEGYKVSRKEKRNFPLILESPSPNQTSLYFCASSLWGNLEKLFFGSGTQLSVL.

The chain couples TRBV25-1 to TRBJ2-1; tentatively, D is TRBD2 (6 bases). This CDR3 has 16 residues. Germline V gene sequence: CDR1 MGHDK, CDR2 SYGVNS. Trimming pared 1 base from V and 3 bases from J, leaving 13 bases between. CDR3 amino acids: CASSESLSGFYNEQFF. The CDR3 DNA reads as TGTGCCAGCAGTGAATCTCTTAGCGGCTTCTACAATGAGCAGTTCTTC.

This clone was detected only a few times. The chain is built from TRBV4-2 and TRBJ2-1, with D possibly TRBD2 on 6 matching bases. Germline assignment: CDR1 LGHNA and CDR2 YNFKEQ. The ends were cut back, 1 base at V and 4 bases at J, with 11 bases in the middle. The CDR3 runs to 15 residues. CDR3 protein: CASSQAVGGYNEQFF. For the CDR3, the DNA is TGTGCCAGCAGCCAAGCGGTGGGAGGTTACAATGAGCAGTTCTTC.

This rearrangement joins TRBV7-9 to TRBJ1-1; D is perhaps TRBD1 (5 bases). V lost 0 bases and J 3 bases, leaving 5 bases between the germline ends. The CDR3 covers 13 residues. Germline values: CDR1 SEHNR, CDR2 FQNEAQ (reference sequence). Written as DNA, the CDR3 is TGTGCCAGCAGCTTAGCGGGGGACACTGAAGCTTTCTTT. It is translated as CASSLAGDTEAFF.